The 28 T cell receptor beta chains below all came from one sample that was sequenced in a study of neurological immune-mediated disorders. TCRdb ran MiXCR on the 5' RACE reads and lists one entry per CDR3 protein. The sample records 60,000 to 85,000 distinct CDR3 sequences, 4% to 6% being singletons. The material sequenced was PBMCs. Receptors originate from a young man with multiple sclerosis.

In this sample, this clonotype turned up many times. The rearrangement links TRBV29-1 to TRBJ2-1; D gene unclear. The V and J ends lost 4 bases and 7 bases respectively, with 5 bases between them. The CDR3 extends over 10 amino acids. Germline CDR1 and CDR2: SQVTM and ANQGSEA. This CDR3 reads CSVGDNEQFF. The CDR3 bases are TGCAGCGTTGGGGATAATGAGCAGTTCTTC.

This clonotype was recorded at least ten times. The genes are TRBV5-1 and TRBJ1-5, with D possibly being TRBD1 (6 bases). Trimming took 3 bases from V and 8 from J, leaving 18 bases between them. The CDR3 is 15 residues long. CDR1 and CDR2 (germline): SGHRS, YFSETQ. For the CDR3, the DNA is TGCGCCAGCAGCTGGGGGCGGGGGGCGACGGAGCCCCAGCATTTT. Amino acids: CASSWGRGATEPQHF.

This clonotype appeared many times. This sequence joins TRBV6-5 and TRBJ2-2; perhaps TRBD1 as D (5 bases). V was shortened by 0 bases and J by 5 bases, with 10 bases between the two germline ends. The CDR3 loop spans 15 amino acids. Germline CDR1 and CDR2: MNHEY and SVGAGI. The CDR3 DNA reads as TGTGCCAGCAGTTACTCTTCGACAGTAACCGGGGAGCTGTTTTTT. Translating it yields CASSYSSTVTGELFF.

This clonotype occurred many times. The CDR3 coding sequence is TGCAGTGCGGGACTAGCGGGGTCTAGCACAGATACGCAGTATTTT. It is translated as CSAGLAGSSTDTQYF. The chain recombines TRBV20-1 with TRBJ2-3; 13 bases are shared with TRBD2. Germline V gene lookup returns CDR1 DFQATT and CDR2 SNEGSKA (reference sequence). The CDR3 has 15 amino acids. Trimming at V came to 6 bases and at J to 0 bases, leaving 3 bases not matched to a gene.

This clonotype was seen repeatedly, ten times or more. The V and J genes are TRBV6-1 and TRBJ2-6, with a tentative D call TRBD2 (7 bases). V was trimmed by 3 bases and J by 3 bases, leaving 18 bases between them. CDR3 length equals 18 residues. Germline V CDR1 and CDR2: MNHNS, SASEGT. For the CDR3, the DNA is TGTGCCAGCAGTGATCCCGGGGGGCGCAACCATGGGGCCAACGTCCTGACTTTC. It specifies CASSDPGGRNHGANVLTF.

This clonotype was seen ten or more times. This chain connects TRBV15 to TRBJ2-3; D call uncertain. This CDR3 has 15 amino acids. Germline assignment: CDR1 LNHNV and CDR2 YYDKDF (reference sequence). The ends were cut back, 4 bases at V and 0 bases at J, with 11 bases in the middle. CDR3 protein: CATSTRRASTDTQYF. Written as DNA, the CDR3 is TGTGCCACCAGCACAAGACGCGCAAGCACAGATACGCAGTATTTT.

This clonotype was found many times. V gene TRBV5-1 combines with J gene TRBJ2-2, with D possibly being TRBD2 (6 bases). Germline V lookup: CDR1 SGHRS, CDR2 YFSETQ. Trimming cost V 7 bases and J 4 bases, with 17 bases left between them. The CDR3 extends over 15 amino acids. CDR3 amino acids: CASGLGQGGTGELFF. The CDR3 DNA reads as TGCGCCAGCGGCCTTGGGCAGGGAGGCACCGGGGAGCTGTTTTTT.

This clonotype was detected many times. The DNA for the CDR3 is TGTGCCATCAGTGGACTAGCGGGAGGTGTCGGGGAGCTGTTTTTT. This translates into CAISGLAGGVGELFF. The gene calls are TRBV10-3 and TRBJ2-2; 13 bases are shared with TRBD2. Losses at the gene ends were 4 bases for V and 7 bases for J; bases not matched to a gene: 3. The CDR3 runs to 15 residues. The V gene's germline CDR1 is ENHRY and CDR2 SYGVKD.

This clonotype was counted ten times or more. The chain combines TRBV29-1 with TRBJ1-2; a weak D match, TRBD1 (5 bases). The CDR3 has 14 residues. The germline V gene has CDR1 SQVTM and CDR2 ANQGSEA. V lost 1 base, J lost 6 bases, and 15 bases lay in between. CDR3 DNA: TGCAGCGTTGAAGGGGGCCGGGGGGTCGATGGCTACACCTTC. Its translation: CSVEGGRGVDGYTF.

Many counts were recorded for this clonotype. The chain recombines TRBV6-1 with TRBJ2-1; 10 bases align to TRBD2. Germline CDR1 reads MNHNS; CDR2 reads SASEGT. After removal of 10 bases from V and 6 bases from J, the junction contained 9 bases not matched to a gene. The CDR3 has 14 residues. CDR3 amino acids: CAITLAGGFNEQFF. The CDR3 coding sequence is TGTGCCATTACCTTAGCGGGAGGTTTCAATGAGCAGTTCTTC.

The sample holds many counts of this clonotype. The CDR3 DNA reads as TGTGCCAGCACGCCGGGACAGGCTAGCACAGATACGCAGTATTTT. Protein: CASTPGQASTDTQYF. This chain joins TRBV9 and TRBJ2-3; 8 bases line up with TRBD1. Trimming took 6 bases from V and 0 from J; bases not matched to a gene: 6. This CDR3 is 15 amino acids long. The germline V gene encodes CDR1 SGDLS and CDR2 YYNGEE.

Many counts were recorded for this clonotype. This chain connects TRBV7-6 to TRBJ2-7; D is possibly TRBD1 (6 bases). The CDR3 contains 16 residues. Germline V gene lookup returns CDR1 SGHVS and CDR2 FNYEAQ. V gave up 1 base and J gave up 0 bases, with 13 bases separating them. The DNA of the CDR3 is TGTGCCAGCAGCTTAGGGCAGGGGCAAAGCTCCTACGAGCAGTACTTC. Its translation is CASSLGQGQSSYEQYF.

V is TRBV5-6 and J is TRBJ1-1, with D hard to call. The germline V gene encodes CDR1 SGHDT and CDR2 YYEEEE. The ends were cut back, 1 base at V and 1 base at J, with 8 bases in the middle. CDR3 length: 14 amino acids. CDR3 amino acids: CASSLMKKNTEAFF. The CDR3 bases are TGTGCCAGCAGCTTGATGAAAAAGAACACTGAAGCTTTCTTT.

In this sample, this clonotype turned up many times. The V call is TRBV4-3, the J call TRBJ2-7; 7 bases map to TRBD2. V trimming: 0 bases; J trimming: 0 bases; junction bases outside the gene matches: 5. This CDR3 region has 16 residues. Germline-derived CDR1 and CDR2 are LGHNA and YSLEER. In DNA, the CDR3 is TGCGCCAGCAGCCAAGACTTGGCTAGCGGCTCCTACGAGCAGTACTTC. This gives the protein CASSQDLASGSYEQYF.

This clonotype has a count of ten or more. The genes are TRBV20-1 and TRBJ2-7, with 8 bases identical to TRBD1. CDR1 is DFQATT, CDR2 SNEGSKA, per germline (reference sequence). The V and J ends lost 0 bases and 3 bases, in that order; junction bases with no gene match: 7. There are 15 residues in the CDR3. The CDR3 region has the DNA TGCAGTGCTAGAGATTTGGACAGGGTTATCTACGAGCAGTACTTC. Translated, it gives CSARDLDRVIYEQYF.

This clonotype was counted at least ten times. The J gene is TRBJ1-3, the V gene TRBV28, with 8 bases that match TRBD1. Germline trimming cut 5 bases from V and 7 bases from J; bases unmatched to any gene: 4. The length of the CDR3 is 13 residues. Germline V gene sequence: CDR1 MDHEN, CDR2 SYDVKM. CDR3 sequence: CASSPNRGNTIYF. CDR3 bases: TGTGCCAGCAGTCCCAACAGGGGGAACACCATATATTTT.

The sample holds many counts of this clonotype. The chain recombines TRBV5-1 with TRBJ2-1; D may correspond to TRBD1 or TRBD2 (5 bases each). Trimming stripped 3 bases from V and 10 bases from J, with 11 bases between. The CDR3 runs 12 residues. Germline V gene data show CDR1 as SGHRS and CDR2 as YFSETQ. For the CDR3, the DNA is TGCGCCAGCAGCTGGATCAGGGACGAGCAGTTCTTC. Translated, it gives CASSWIRDEQFF.

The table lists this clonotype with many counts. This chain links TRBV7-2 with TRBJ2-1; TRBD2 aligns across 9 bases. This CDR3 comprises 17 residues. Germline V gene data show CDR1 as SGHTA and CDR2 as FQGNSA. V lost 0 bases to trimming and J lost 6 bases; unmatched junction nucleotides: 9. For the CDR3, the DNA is TGTGCCAGCAGCTTAGCGGGGGGTAGCGGGGGAGTCAATGAGCAGTTCTTC. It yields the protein CASSLAGGSGGVNEQFF.

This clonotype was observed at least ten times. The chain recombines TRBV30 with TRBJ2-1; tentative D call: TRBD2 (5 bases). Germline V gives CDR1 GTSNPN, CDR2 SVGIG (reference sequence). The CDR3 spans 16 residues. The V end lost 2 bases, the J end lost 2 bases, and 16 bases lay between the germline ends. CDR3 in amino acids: CAWSPGWLAAYNEQFF. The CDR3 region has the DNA TGTGCCTGGAGTCCGGGTTGGCTAGCCGCCTACAATGAGCAGTTCTTC.

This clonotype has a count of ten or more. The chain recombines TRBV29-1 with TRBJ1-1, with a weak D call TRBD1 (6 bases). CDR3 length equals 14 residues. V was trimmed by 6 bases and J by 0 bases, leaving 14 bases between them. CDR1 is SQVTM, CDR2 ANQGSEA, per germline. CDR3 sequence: CSVVGGLMNTEAFF. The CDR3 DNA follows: TGCAGCGTGGTAGGGGGGTTAATGAACACTGAAGCTTTCTTT.

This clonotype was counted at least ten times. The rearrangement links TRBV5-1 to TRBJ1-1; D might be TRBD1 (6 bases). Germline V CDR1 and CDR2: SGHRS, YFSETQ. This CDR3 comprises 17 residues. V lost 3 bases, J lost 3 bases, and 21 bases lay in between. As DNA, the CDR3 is TGCGCCAGCAGCTCCCCGCGGTCGCCAGAGGGGGACACTGAAGCTTTCTTT. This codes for CASSSPRSPEGDTEAFF.

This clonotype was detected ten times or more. The DNA of the CDR3 is TGTGCCAGCAGCTTTGGACTAGCGGGGGCAGATACGCAGTATTTT. It is translated as CASSFGLAGADTQYF. The chain employs TRBV7-2 and TRBJ2-3; 13 bases fit TRBD2. Germline trimming cut 3 bases from V and 4 bases from J; bases unmatched to any gene: 1. This CDR3 region has 15 residues. From germline, CDR1 is SGHTA and CDR2 FQGNSA.

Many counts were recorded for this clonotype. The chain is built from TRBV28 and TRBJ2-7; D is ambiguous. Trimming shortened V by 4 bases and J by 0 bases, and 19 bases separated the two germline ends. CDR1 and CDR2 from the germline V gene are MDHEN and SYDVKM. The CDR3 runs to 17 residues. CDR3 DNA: TGTGCCAGCAGTTCAAGCCCCCCGGGCTACAGCTCCTACGAGCAGTACTTC. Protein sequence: CASSSSPPGYSSYEQYF.

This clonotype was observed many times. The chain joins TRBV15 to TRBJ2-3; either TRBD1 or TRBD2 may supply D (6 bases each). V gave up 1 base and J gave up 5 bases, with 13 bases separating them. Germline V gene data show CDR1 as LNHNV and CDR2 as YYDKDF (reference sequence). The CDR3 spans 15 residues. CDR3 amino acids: CATSRGRGAGDTQYF. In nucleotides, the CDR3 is TGTGCCACCAGCAGAGGTAGGGGGGCCGGAGATACGCAGTATTTT.

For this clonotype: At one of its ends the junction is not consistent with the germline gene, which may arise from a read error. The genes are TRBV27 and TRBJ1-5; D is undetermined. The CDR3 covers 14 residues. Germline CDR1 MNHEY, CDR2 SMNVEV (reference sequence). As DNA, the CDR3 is TGTGCCAGCAGTTTATCAGGGTTGGGTCAGCCCCAGAATTTT. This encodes CASSLSGLGQPQNF.

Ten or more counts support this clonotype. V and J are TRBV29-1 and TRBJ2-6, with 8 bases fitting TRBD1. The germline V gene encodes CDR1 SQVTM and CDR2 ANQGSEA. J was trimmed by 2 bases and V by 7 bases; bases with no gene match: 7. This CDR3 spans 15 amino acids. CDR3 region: CSARTGKAGANVLTF. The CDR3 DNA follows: TGCAGCGCCCGGACAGGGAAGGCTGGGGCCAACGTCCTGACTTTC.

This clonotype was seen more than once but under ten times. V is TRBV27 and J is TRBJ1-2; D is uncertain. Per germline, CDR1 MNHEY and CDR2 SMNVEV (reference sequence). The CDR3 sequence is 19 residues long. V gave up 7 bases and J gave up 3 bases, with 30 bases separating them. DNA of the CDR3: TGTGCCAGCACTCCTTCCAGGATAACATACTCTGATTTCGACTATGGCTACACCTTC. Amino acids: CASTPSRITYSDFDYGYTF.

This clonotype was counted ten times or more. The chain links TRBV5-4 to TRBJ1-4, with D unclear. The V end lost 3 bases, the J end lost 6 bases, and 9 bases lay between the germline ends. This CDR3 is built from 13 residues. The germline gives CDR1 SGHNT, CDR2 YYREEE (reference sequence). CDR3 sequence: CASSWRGDEKLFF. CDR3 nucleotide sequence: TGTGCCAGCAGCTGGCGGGGAGATGAAAAACTGTTTTTT.